The following is a T cell receptor (beta chain) sequence with its context. The V end lost 10 bases, the J end lost 3 bases, and 23 bases lay between the germline ends. This CDR3 is 17 amino acids long. The germline V gene has CDR1 SGDLS and CDR2 YYNGEE. The entry originates in a study of memory CD4+ T cells and cytomegalovirus serostatus. Sequenced by immunoSEQ multiplex PCR; TCRdb stores in-frame clones only, minus some. The repertoire holds 56,000 or so clones, with about 80% as singletons. The sort gate was single viable CD3+CD4+CD8-CD45RO+ cells for memory CD4+ T cells. The chain uses TRBV9 and TRBJ1-6; the D gene is possibly TRBD1 (5 bases). Sequences were obtained from memory CD4+ T cells from blood. The sequence came from an adult in good health and CMV-seronegative. The CDR3 here is CARRRDRDSLYNSPLHF. CDR3 bases: TGTGCCCGGAGAAGGGACCGTGACAGCCTCTATAATTCACCCCTCCACTTT.